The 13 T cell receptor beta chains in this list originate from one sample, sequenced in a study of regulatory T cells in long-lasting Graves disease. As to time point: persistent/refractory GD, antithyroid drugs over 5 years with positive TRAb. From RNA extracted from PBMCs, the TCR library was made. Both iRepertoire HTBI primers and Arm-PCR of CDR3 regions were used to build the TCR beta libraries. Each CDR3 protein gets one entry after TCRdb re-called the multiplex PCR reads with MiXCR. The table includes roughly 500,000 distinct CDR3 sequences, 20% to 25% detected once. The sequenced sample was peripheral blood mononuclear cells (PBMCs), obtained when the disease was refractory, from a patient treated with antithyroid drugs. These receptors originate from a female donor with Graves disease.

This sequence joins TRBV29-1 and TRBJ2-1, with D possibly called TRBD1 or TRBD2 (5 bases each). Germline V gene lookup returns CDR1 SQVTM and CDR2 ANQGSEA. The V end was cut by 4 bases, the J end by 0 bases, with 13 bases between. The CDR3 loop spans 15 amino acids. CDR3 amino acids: CSVVPGPHSYNEQFF. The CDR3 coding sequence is TGCAGCGTTGTTCCGGGACCACACTCCTACAATGAGCAGTTCTTC.

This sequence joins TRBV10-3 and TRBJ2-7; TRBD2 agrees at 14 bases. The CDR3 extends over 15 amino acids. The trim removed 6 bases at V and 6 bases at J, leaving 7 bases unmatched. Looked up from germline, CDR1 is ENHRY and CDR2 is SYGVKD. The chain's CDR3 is CAIRDGTSGSSEQYF. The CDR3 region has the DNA TGTGCCATCAGAGACGGGACTAGCGGGAGTAGCGAGCAGTACTTC.

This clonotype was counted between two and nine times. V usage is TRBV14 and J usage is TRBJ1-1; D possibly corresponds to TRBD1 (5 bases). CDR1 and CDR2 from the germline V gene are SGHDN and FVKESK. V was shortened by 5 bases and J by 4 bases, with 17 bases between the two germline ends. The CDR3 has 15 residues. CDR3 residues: CASSSIRGFSTEAFF. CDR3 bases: TGTGCCAGCAGCTCCATCCGGGGGTTTAGCACTGAAGCTTTCTTT. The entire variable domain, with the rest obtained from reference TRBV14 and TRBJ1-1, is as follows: EAGVTQFPSHSVIEKGQTVTLRCDPISGHDNLYWYRRVMGKEIKFLLHFVKESKQDESGMPNNRFLAERTGGTYSTLKVQPAELEDSGVYFCASSSIRGFSTEAFFGQGTRLTVV.

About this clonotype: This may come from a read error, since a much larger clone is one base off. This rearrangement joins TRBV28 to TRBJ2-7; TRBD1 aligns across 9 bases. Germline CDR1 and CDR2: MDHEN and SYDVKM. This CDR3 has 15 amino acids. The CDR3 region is CASSPGTGYSYEQHF. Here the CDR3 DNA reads TGTGCCAGCAGTCCCGGGACAGGGTATTCCTACGAGCAGCACTTC.

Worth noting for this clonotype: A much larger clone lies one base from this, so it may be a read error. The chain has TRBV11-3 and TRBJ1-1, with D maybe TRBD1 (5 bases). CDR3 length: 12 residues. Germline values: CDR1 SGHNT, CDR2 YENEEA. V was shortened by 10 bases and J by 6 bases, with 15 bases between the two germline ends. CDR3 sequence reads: CATSGEGAEAFF. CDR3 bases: TGTGCCACCTCGGGGGAAGGGGCTGAAGCTTTCTTT.

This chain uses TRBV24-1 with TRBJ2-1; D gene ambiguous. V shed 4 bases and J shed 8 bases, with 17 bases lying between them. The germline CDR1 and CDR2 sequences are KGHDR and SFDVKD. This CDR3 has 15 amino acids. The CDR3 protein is CATSDLDGPGDEQFF. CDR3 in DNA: TGTGCCACCAGTGACCTAGACGGACCCGGAGATGAGCAGTTCTTC.

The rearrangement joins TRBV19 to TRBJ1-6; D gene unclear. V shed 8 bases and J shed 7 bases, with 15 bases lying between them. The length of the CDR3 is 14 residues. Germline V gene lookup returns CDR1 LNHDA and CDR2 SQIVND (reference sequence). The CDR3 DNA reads TGTGCCAGTGACCCTTCGACGGCAAATTCACCCCTCCACTTT. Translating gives CASDPSTANSPLHF.

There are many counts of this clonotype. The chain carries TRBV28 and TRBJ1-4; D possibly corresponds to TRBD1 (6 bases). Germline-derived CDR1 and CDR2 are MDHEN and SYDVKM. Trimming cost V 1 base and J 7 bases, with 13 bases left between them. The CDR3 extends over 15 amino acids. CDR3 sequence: CASSLSQTGSEKLFF. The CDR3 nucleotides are TGTGCCAGCAGTTTATCCCAAACAGGGAGTGAAAAACTGTTTTTT.

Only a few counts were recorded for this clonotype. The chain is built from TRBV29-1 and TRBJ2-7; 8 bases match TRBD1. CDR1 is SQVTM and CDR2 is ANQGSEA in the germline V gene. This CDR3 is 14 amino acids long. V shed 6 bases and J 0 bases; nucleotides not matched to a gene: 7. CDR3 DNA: TGCAGCGTGGAGGGACAGGCGAGCTCCTACGAGCAGTACTTC. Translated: CSVEGQASSYEQYF.

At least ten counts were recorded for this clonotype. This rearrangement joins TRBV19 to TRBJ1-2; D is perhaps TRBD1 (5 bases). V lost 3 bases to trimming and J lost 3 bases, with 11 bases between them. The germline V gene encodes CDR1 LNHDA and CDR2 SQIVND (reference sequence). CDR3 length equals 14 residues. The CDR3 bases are TGTGCCAGTAGTATCATCAGGGAGTACTATGGCTACACCTTC. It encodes CASSIIREYYGYTF.

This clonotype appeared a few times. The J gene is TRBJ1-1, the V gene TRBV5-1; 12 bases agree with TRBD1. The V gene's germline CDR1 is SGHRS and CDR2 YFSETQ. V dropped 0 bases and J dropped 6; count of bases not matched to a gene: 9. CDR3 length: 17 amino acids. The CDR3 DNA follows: TGCGCCAGCAGCTTGGAGACGGGGACAGGGGGCGCGGCTGAAGCTTTCTTT. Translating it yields CASSLETGTGGAAEAFF.

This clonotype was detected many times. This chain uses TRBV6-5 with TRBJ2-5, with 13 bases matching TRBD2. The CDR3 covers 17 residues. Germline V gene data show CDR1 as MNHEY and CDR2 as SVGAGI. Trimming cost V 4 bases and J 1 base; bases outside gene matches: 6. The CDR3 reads CASSSTGLAGFQETQYF. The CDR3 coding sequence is TGTGCCAGCAGTTCGACGGGACTAGCGGGATTCCAAGAGACCCAGTACTTC.

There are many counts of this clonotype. The DNA for the CDR3 is TGTGCCAGCACCAGAAGCCCGAAGACTGAAGCTTTCTTT. This encodes CASTRSPKTEAFF. This chain connects TRBV11-3 to TRBJ1-1, with no clear D. The CDR3 consists of 13 residues. Trimming stripped 7 bases from V and 5 bases from J, with 14 bases between. Germline CDR1 is SGHNT and CDR2 is YENEEA.